This TCR beta chain was recorded in a study of T cell responses to AZD1222 COVID-19 vaccine. Germline values: CDR1 LGHDT, CDR2 YNNKEL (reference sequence). V was cut by 3 bases and J by 3 bases, with 21 bases left in between. This CDR3 spans 17 amino acids. Produced via immunoSEQ multiplex PCR; TCRdb's table is partial and in-frame only. The table lists 130,000 to 150,000 clones, about nine tenths of them singletons. Sequenced here: peripheral blood, sampled on day 0 of AZD1222 vaccination. The chain couples TRBV3-1 (or the pseudogene TRBV3-2) to TRBJ2-7, with D maybe TRBD1 (6 bases). The receptor was derived from an adult in good health. The DNA of the CDR3 is TGTGCCAGCAGCCATCCAGGGGCCCAGGGGTCCTTCTACGAGCAGTACTTC. Translating gives CASSHPGAQGSFYEQYF.